The T cell receptor beta chain described here comes from a study of blood T cell repertoires in COVID-19 (dated by TCRdb to the early 2020s). In the study overall: Samples covering the acute and convalescent phases of COVID-19 were provided by collaborators in the United States, Italy and Spain. The prospective study material was composed of cDNA or gDNA derived from T cells, B-cell-depleted T cells, or PBMCs. Deeply sampled blood TCRbeta repertoires from subjects exposed to, actively infected with, or recovered from COVID-19 were included in the dataset. The repertoires were released in a freely available public database meant as a resource for research on the immune response to SARS-CoV-2. Samples were obtained from the ongoing ImmuneRACE study (first 160 participants) and from 950 to 1,500 subjects provided by 6 global collaborators. Sample metadata almost always included a de-identified subject ID, COVID-19 status, age in years and sex. Where available, HLA class I and class II types were obtained from metadata supplied by the sample provider rather than from assay-based typing. What the research found in general, with its limitations: The amount of clinical and demographic metadata varied by source and participant and was provided uncurated.

As regards this clone: Its binding antigen is unknown. Qualities for individual bases were not recorded, and no much larger clone is one base off.

TCRbeta CDR3 regions were amplified from genomic DNA by means of the immunoSEQ Assay, a bias-controlled multiplex PCR. In the authors' own workflow: Within the assay, amplification of reference gene primers was used to estimate how many nucleated cells each sample contained. To quantify the absolute abundance of each unique TCRbeta CDR3 rearrangement, sequence reads were collapsed and filtered. For each sample, productive Simpson clonality was calculated by taking the square root of Simpson's diversity index across productive rearrangements. TCRdb retrieved this table from immuneACCESS and kept in-frame rearrangements only. Not all clones are present; in checked studies, unresolved V genes account for under half, and no reason is known for the remainder. V and J calls and clone size are given by that table; D and trimming were obtained from the DNA. The sample data list approximately 71,000 clones, and around 80% of these were observed just once. The ten largest clones add up to 26% of the sample.

The collaborating institutions used their own protocols to collect whole blood in K2EDTA tubes. For TCRbeta analysis, collaborators shipped samples as frozen whole blood, isolated PBMCs, or DNA extracted from either of those sample types. Sequences MNHEY (CDR1) and SMNVEV (CDR2) are obtained from the germline V gene (reference sequence). V is clipped by 0 bases and J by 4 bases, and the sequence between their germline boundaries is 4 bases long. Including cysteine and phenylalanine, the CDR3 has 13 amino acids. The read is trimmed to its CDR3 DNA, 39 bases read in frame from base 1. This chain joins TRBV27 to TRBJ1-5, with the identity of the D gene unclear. This TCR was recovered from a man between 60 and 75 years old with active or convalescent COVID-19. Material for sequencing was peripheral blood. The CDR3 amino acid sequence is: CASSLSQNQPQHF. The DNA reads as follows: TGTGCCAGCAGTTTATCCCAGAATCAGCCCCAGCATTTT.